The entry below gives a single T cell receptor beta chain sequence along with its context. The antigen remains undetermined. The data derive from a study of shared clonotypes between healthy human individuals. General study results and limits: Generally, naive subsets (rather than memory subsets) showed larger estimated richness.

Germline CDR1 reads SGHRS; CDR2 reads YFSETQ. The CDR3 sequence is 17 residues long. V was shortened by 1 base and J by 5 bases, with 18 bases between the two germline ends. For sorted subsets, approximately 0.2 ug DNA per replicate equaled about 30,000 T cell genomes. Original data processing: In the immunoSEQ data, sequences were junction-only and lacked quality scores, so filtering differed. TCRdb's copy holds only in-frame clones and misses some; the assay was immunoSEQ multiplex PCR. V, J and clone size are taken as reported in that table, and D and trimming were inferred from the DNA itself. The sample records around 1.9 million clones, about 93% being singletons. Naive CD8 cells comprised CD45RO-negative, CCR7-positively selected cells, excluding terminally differentiated effector memory CD45RA+ cells. Each sample came from a Caucasian adult donor living in Nashville, Tennessee.

The rearrangement joins TRBV5-1 to TRBJ2-2; D unclear. The receptor was isolated from a man between 18 and 35 years old in good health. Some clones in this sample may be carry-over from other donors' samples. Material: naive CD8+ T cells from PBMCs. The CDR3 DNA follows: TGCGCCAGCAGCTTGAGCAGGCTAATTCCCCTTACCGGGGAGCTGTTTTTT. This sequence encodes CASSLSRLIPLTGELFF.